A selection of T cell receptor beta chains follows, all from one sample in a study of OX40 agonist ivuxolimab in advanced cancers. Data came from immunoSEQ multiplex PCR; TCRdb stores just in-frame clones and leaves some out. The sample gives more than 50,000 clones, about 86% of which show up once; approximately 0.92% is in the top ten. Here the sequenced sample was CD4+ or CD8+ T cells sorted from blood, taken in a trial of the OX40 agonist ivuxolimab. The receptors were gathered from an adult with an advanced solid tumor such as melanoma, head and neck, liver or kidney cancer. Each CDR3 is given with its conserved first and last residue. The D gene is left open where the match is weak. Some rows have no size entry. The others give once, few or many, or a class for an expanded clone.

.,TRBV4-1,.,TRBJ1-2,TGCGCCAGCAGCCAAATAGGGTCGCTCTACACCTTC,CASSQIGSLYTF
.,TRBV29-1,.,TRBJ2-1,TGCAGCGTTGAAGGTTCCTTTACAGGTACCTCCTACAATGAGCAGTTCTTC,CSVEGSFTGTSYNEQFF
.,TRBV10-3,.,TRBJ2-1,TGTGCCATCAGTGGAGACGTGGGTGAGCAGTTCTTC,CAISGDVGEQFF
.,TRBV19,.,TRBJ1-1,TGTGCCAGTAAGCGGGGGGCGCGCACTGAAGCTTTCTTT,CASKRGARTEAFF
TRBD2,TRBV19,.,TRBJ2-5,TGTGCCAGTAGACGGGGAACTAGCGGGGGAGACCAAGAGACCCAGTACTTC,CASRRGTSGGDQETQYF
TRBD1,TRBV7-8,.,TRBJ1-5,TGTGCCAGCAGCATCGACAGGGGACCTAATCAGCCCCAGCATTTT,CASSIDRGPNQPQHF
.,TRBV7-9,.,TRBJ2-2,TGTGCCAGCAGCTCCACCAACACAGCAAACACCGGGGAGCTGTTTTTT,CASSSTNTANTGELFF
.,TRBV19,.,TRBJ1-4,TGTGCCAGTAGTTCAAGAGGGGCAGTTTTTAATGAAAAACTGTTTTTT,CASSSRGAVFNEKLFF
TRBD1,TRBV9,.,TRBJ2-6,TGTGCCAGCAGCGTAGGGACAGGGAGAGCTTTTGGGGCCAACGTCCTGACTTTC,CASSVGTGRAFGANVLTF
TRBD1,TRBV7-7,.,TRBJ2-7,TGTGCCAGCAGCTTAAATCCAGGGGGCGCGGGGGAGCAGTACTTC,CASSLNPGGAGEQYF
TRBD1,TRBV18,few,TRBJ1-6,TGTGCCAGCTCCCTCCGGGACAGGGAATCACCCCTCCACTTT,CASSLRDRESPLHF
.,TRBV30,.,TRBJ1-1,TGTGCCTGGAGTAGGGGTGTCACTGAAGCTTTCTTT,CAWSRGVTEAFF
.,TRBV5-4,.,TRBJ2-5,TGTGCCAGCAGTAGTGGGGCGCCGAGGGGAGAGACCCAGTACTTC,CASSSGAPRGETQYF
.,TRBV7-2,.,TRBJ2-7,TGTGCCAGCAGCTTACCCGCAGCGGGCGAGCAGTACTTC,CASSLPAAGEQYF
.,TRBV6-6,.,TRBJ2-2,TGTGCCAGCATCCTCGGCGGGGAGCTGTTTTTT,CASILGGELFF
.,TRBV29-1,.,TRBJ1-1,TGCAGCGTTGAAGACAGTGGGGGGATCACTGAAGCTTTCTTT,CSVEDSGGITEAFF
.,TRBV19,.,TRBJ1-5,TGTGCCAGTGCAGACATGGGGAATCAGCCCCAGCATTTT,CASADMGNQPQHF
.,TRBV7-2,.,TRBJ2-2,TGTGCCAGCAGCCCCATCTACGACACCGGGGAGCTGTTTTTT,CASSPIYDTGELFF
.,TRBV6-5,.,TRBJ2-5,TGTGCCAGCAGGGGGAGTGGAGAGACCCAGTACTTC,CASRGSGETQYF
TRBD2,TRBV2,once,TRBJ2-1,TGTGCCAGCAGGGGGACTAGACACTACAATGAGCAGTTCTTC,CASRGTRHYNEQFF
TRBD2,TRBV29-1,.,TRBJ2-7,TGCAGCGCCGGGCGGGAGCCCTACGAGCAGTACTTC,CSAGREPYEQYF
TRBD2,TRBV7-3,once,TRBJ2-1,TGTGCCAGCAGTATAGCGGGAGGGGTTGGGAATGAGCAGTTCTTC,CASSIAGGVGNEQFF
.,TRBV5-4,few,TRBJ1-4,TGTGCCAGCAGCTTCGGTCAGACTAATGAAAAACTGTTTTTT,CASSFGQTNEKLFF
.,TRBV28,.,TRBJ1-5,TGTGCCAGCAGTTCCCCGACAGGCAATCAGCCCCAGCATTTT,CASSSPTGNQPQHF
.,TRBV6-6,.,TRBJ1-5,TGTGCCAGCAGAGCCAATAGCAATCAGCCCCAGCATTTT,CASRANSNQPQHF
.,TRBV9,.,TRBJ2-5,TGTGCCAGCAGCGGAGGAGCCCGGGCCCAAGAGACCCAGTACTTC,CASSGGARAQETQYF
TRBD1,TRBV7-9,once,TRBJ2-3,TGTGCCAGCAGCTTGGCTTACGGGACAGGGACCACCCATACGCAGTATTTT,CASSLAYGTGTTHTQYF
TRBD1,TRBV2,.,TRBJ1-4,TGTGCCAGCAGTATGGAACAGGGGGTCGGCGAAAAACTGTTTTTT,CASSMEQGVGEKLFF
.,TRBV30,.,TRBJ2-7,TGTGCCTGGAGTGTGGCGGCAGGCGGCGAGCAGTACTTC,CAWSVAAGGEQYF
.,TRBV11-2,.,TRBJ2-1,TGTGCCAGCAGGGGCTTAGGACATAACTCCTACAATGAGCAGTTCTTC,CASRGLGHNSYNEQFF